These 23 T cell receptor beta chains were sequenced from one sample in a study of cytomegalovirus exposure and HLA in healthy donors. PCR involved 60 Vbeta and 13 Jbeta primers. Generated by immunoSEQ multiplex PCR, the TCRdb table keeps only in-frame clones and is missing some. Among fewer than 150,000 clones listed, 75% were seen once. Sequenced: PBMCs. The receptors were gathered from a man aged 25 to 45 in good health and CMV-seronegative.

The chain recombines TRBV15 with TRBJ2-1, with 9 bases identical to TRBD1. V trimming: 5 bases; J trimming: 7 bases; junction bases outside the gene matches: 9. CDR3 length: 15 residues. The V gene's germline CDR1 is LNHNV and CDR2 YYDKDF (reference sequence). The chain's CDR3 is CATSRGQGIMNEQFF. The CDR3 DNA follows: TGTGCCACCAGCCGCGGACAGGGGATTATGAATGAGCAGTTCTTC.

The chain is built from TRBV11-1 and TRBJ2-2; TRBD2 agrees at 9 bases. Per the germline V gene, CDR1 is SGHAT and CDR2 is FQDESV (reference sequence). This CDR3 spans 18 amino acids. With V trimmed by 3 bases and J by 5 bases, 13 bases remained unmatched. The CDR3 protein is CASSFSLREGLFTGELFF. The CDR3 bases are TGTGCCAGCAGCTTTTCTTTGCGGGAGGGCCTCTTTACCGGGGAGCTGTTTTTT. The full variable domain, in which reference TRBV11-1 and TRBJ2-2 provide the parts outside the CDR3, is EAEVAQSPRYKITEKSQAVAFWCDPISGHATLYWYRQILGQGPELLVQFQDESVVDDSQLPKDRFSAERLKGVDSTLKIQPAELGDSAMYLCASSFSLREGLFTGELFFGEGSRLTVL.

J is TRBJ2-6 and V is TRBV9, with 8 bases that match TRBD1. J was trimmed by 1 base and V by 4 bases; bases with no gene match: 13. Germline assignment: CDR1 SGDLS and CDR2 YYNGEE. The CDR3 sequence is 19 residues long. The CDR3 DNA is TGTGCCAGCAGCCCCACGCCGGGACAGGTGTTATCTGGGGCCAACGTCCTGACTTTC. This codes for CASSPTPGQVLSGANVLTF.

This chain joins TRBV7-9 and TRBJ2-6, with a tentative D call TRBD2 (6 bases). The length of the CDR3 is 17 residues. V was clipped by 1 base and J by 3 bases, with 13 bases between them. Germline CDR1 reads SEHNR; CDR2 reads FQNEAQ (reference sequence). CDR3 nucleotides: TGTGCCAGCAGCTTAGGCGGGGAGCTAGGTGGGGCCAACGTCCTGACTTTC. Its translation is CASSLGGELGGANVLTF.

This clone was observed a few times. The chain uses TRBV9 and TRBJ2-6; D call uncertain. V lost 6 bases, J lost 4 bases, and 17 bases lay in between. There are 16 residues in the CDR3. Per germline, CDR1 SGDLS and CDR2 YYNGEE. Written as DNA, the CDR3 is TGTGCCAGCAACCCCCCTCAGAAAAGAGGGGCCAACGTCCTGACTTTC. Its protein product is CASNPPQKRGANVLTF.

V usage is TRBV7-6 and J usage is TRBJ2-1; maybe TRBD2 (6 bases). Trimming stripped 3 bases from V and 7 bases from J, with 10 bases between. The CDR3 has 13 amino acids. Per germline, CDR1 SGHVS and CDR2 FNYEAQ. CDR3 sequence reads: CASSFRGTNEQFF. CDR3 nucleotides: TGTGCCAGCAGCTTTCGGGGGACTAATGAGCAGTTCTTC.

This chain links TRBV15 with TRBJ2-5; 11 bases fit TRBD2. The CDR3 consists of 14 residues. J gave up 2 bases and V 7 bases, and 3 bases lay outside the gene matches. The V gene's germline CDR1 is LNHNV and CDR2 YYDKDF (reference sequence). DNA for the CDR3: TGTGCCACCACCCTAGCGGGGGGTCAAGAGACCCAGTACTTC. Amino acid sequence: CATTLAGGQETQYF.

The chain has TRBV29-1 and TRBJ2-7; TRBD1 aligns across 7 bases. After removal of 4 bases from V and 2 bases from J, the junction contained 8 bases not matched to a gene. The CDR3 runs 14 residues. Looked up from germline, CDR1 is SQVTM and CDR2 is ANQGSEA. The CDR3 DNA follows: TGCAGCGTTGCCATACAGGGGACGCCCTACGAGCAGTACTTC. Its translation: CSVAIQGTPYEQYF.

CDR3 bases: TGTGCCAGCAGTCCCTCGGGACAGGGATACGAGCAGTACTTC. This gives the protein CASSPSGQGYEQYF. The gene calls are TRBV28 and TRBJ2-7, with 9 bases identical to TRBD1. The germline V gene encodes CDR1 MDHEN and CDR2 SYDVKM. Germline trimming cut 5 bases from V and 4 bases from J; bases unmatched to any gene: 6. The CDR3 loop spans 14 amino acids.

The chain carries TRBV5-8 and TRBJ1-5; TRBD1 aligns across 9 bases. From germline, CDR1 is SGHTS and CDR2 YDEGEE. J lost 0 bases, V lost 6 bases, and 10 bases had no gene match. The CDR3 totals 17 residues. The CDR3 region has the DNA TGTGCCAGCATCAACCTCCGGGACAGGGTTAGCAATCAGCCCCAGCATTTT. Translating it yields CASINLRDRVSNQPQHF.

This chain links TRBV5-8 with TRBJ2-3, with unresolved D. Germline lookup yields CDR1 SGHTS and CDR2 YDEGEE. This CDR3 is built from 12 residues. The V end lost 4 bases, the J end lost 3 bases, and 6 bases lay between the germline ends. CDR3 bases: TGTGCCAGCAGCGAGCTAACAGATACGCAGTATTTT. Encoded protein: CASSELTDTQYF.

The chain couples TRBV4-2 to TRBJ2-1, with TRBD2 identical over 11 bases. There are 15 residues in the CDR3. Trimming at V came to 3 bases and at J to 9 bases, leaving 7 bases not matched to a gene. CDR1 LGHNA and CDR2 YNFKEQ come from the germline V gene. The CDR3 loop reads CASSQLIAGGAEQFF. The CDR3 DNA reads TGTGCCAGCAGCCAGCTAATAGCGGGGGGGGCTGAGCAGTTCTTC.

The CDR3 reads CASSFTHGLAGPPCTGELFF. As DNA, the CDR3 is TGTGCCAGCAGCTTTACCCATGGACTAGCGGGGCCCCCTTGCACCGGGGAGCTGTTTTTT. The V and J genes are TRBV11-3 and TRBJ2-2, with 12 bases aligning to TRBD2. Germline CDR1 SGHNT, CDR2 YENEEA. J lost 4 bases, V lost 3 bases, and 15 bases had no gene match. The CDR3 extends over 20 amino acids.

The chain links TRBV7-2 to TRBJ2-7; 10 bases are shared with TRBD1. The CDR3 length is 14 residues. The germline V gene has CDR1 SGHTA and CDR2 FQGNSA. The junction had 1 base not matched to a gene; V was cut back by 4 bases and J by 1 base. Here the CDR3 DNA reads TGTGCCAGCAGCTCGGGACAGGGGTCCTACGAGCAGTACTTC. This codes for CASSSGQGSYEQYF.

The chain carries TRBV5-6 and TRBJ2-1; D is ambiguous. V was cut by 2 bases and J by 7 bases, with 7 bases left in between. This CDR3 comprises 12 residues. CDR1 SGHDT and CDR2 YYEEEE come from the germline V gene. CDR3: CASSFNRNEQFF. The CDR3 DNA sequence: TGTGCCAGCAGCTTTAACCGGAATGAGCAGTTCTTC.

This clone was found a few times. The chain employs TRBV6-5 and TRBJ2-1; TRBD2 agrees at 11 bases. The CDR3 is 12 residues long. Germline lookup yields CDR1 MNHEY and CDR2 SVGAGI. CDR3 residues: CVAGGPDNEQFF. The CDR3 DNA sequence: TGTGTAGCGGGAGGGCCCGACAATGAGCAGTTCTTC.

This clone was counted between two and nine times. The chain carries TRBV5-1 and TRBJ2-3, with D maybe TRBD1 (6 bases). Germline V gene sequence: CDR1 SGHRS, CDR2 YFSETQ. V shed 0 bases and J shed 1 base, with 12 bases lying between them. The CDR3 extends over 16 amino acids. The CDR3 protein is CASSLGHRAGTDTQYF. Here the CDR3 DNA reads TGCGCCAGCAGCTTGGGTCACAGGGCAGGCACAGATACGCAGTATTTT.

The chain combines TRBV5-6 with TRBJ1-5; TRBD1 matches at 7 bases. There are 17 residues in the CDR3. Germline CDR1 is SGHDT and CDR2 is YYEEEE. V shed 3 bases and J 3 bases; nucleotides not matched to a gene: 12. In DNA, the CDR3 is TGTGCCAGCAGCTCCCTAAGACAGGGTAATCTCAATCAGCCCCAGCATTTT. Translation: CASSSLRQGNLNQPQHF.

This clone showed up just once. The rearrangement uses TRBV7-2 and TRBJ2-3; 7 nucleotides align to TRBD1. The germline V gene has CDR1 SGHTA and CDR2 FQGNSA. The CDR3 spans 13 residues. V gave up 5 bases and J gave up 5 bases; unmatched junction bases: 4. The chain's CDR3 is CASSPYRGDTQYF. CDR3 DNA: TGTGCCAGCAGCCCTTACAGGGGAGATACGCAGTATTTT.

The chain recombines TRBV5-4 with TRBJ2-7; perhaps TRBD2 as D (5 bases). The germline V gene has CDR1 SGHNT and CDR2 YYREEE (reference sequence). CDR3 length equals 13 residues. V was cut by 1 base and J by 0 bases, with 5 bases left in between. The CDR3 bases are TGTGCCAGCAGCTTGACTAGCTCCTACGAGCAGTACTTC. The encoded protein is CASSLTSSYEQYF. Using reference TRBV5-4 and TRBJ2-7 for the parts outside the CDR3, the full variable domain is ETGVTQSPTHLIKTRGQQVTLRCSSQSGHNTVSWYQQALGQGPQFIFQYYREEENGRGNFPPRFSGLQFPNYSSELNVNALELDDSALYLCASSLTSSYEQYFGPGTRLTVT.

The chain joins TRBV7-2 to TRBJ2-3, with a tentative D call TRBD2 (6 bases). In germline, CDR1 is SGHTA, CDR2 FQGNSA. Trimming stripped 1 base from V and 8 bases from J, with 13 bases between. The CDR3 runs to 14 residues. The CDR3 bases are TGTGCCAGCAGCTTAGGTGGAGGGACGGGTACGCAGTATTTT. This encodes CASSLGGGTGTQYF.

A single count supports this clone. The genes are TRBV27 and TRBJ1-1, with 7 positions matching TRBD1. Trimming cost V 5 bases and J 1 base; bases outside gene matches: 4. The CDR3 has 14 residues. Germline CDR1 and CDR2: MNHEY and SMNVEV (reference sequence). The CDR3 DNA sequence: TGTGCCAGCAGTCCCCGACAGGGGAACACTGAAGCTTTCTTT. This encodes CASSPRQGNTEAFF.

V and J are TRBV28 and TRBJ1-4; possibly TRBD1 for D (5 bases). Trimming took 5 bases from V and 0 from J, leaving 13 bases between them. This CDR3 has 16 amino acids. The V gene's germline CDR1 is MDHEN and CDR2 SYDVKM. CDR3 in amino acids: CASSLTGGATNEKLFF. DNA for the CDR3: TGTGCCAGCAGTCTGACGGGGGGTGCAACTAATGAAAAACTGTTTTTT.